These 2 T cell receptor beta chains originate from one sample sequenced in a study of shared clonotypes between healthy human individuals (dated by TCRdb to the early 2020s). To prepare the library, the immunoSEQ multiplex PCR assay was applied. Here the immuneACCESS table is served through TCRdb, limited to in-frame sequences with V and J called. Missing clones are a known gap in these copies; in checked studies unresolved V genes cover under half, and the rest lacks a known reason. Within this sample are about 2.3 million clones, with less than 95% of them counted one time only. The ten largest clonotypes hold 0.37% of the sample. The sample comprised naive CD4+ T cells from PBMCs. The cell subset or site label for this specimen denotes: CD45RA+ positively selected. The receptors were sampled from a man younger than 35 in good health. Some clones in this sample may be carry-over from other donors' samples.

The chain recombines TRBV15 with TRBJ2-7, with D maybe TRBD1 (6 bases). Trimming left V 5 bases short and J 1 base short, with 15 bases between. CDR3 length: 15 amino acids. Germline V gene data show CDR1 as LNHNV and CDR2 as YYDKDF (reference sequence). The CDR3 is CATSGAGTKSYEQYF. In nucleotides, the CDR3 is TGTGCCACCAGCGGCGCAGGGACAAAGTCCTACGAGCAGTACTTC. The whole variable domain, remainder taken from reference TRBV15 and TRBJ2-7, is DAMVIQNPRYQVTQFGKPVTLSCSQTLNHNVMYWYQQKSSQAPKLLFHYYDKDFNNEADTPDNFQSRRPNTSFCFLDIRSPGLGDTAMYLCATSGAGTKSYEQYFGPGTRLTVT.

This chain connects TRBV7-6 to TRBJ2-5; TRBD2 matches at 12 bases. Germline trimming cut 7 bases from V and 5 bases from J; bases unmatched to any gene: 11. The V gene's germline CDR1 is SGHVS and CDR2 FNYEAQ. The CDR3 is 16 residues long. The CDR3 bases are TGTGCCAGCAACCCAAATCTAGCGGGAGGGGGGGAGACCCAGTACTTC. This gives the protein CASNPNLAGGGETQYF.